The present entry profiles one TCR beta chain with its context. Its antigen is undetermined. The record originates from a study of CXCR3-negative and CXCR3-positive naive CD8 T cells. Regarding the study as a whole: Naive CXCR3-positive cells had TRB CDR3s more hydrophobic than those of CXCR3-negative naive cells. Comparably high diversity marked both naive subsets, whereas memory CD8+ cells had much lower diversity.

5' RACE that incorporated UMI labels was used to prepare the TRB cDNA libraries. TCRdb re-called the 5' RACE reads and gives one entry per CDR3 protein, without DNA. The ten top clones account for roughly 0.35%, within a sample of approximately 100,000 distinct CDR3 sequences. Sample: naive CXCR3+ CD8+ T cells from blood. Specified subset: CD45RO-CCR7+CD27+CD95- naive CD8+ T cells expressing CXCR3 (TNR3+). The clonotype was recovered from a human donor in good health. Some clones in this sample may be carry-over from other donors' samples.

The CDR3 sequence: CATSNNLAPQETQYF. V is TRBV15 and J is TRBJ2-5; no DNA is available, so the TRBD2 call from TCRdb remains unchecked. Germline CDR1 LNHNV, CDR2 YYDKDF (reference sequence). CDR3 length: 15 amino acids.